This T cell receptor (beta chain) emerged from a study of T cell clones after liver transplantation. Per germline, CDR1 LNHNV and CDR2 YYDKDF (reference sequence). Trimming shortened V by 0 bases and J by 5 bases, and 20 bases separated the two germline ends. The CDR3 has 18 amino acids. Only in-frame clones appear in the TCRdb table, and some are missing; sequencing was by immunoSEQ multiplex PCR. The sample lists about 78,000 clones, around 80% seen once, with roughly 0.6% in the top ten. This material consisted of CD4+ T cells from blood, taken before liver transplant. The source of this sequence is a human donor who received a liver transplant. The chain is built from TRBV15 and TRBJ2-1; D is possibly TRBD2 (6 bases). The CDR3 DNA sequence: TGTGCCACCAGCAGAGATCGTACCCGTCAGTCGGGGGACAATGAGCAGTTCTTC. Amino acid sequence: CATSRDRTRQSGDNEQFF.